This TCR beta chain stems from a study of blood T cell repertoires in COVID-19. Study as a whole: Collection of acute and convalescent COVID-19 samples took place in the United States, Italy and Spain. In each case, the material was cDNA or gDNA derived from T cells, B-cell-depleted T cells, or PBMCs.

The germline V gene has CDR1 SGHRS and CDR2 YFSETQ. This CDR3 spans 14 amino acids. The V gene lost 4 bases and the J gene lost 5 bases, with 10 bases spanning the gap. Original data processing: Reference gene primers were amplified, and this amplification served to estimate nucleated cell counts. The protocol was immunoSEQ multiplex PCR, while the TCRdb copy is restricted to in-frame clones and leaves out a portion. The V and J calls and clone size were taken over from that table, and D and trimming were inferred from the DNA. The repertoire holds hundreds of thousands of clones, with around four fifths as singletons.

The sample comprised peripheral blood. This clonotype originated in a woman aged 55-69 years with active or convalescent COVID-19. The V call is TRBV5-1, the J call TRBJ1-6, with D maybe TRBD1 (5 bases). Here the CDR3 reads CASSTSGDNSPLHF. CDR3 DNA sequence: TGCGCCAGCAGCACCTCGGGGGATAATTCACCCCTCCACTTT.